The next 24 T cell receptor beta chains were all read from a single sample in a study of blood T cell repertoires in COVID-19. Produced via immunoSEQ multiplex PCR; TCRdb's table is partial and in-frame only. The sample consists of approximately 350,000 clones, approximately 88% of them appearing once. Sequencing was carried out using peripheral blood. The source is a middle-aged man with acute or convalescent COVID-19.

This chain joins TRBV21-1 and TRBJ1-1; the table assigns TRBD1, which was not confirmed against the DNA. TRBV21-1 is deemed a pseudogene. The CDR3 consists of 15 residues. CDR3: CASSKAAGGATEAFF. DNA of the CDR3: TGTGCCAGCAGCAAAGCCGCAGGGGGCGCCACTGAAGCTTTCTTT.

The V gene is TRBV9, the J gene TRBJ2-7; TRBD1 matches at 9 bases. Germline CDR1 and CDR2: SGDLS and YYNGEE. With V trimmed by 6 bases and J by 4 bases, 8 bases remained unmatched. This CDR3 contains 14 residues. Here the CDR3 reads CASTRGDREYEQYF. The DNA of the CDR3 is TGTGCCAGCACCCGAGGGGACAGGGAATACGAGCAGTACTTC.

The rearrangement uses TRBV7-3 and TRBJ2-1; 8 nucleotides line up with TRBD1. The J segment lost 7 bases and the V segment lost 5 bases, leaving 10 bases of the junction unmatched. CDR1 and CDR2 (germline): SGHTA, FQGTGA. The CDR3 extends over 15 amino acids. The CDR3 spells CASSRGRGLVNEQFF. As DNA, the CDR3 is TGTGCCAGCAGCCGGGGCAGGGGGCTCGTTAATGAGCAGTTCTTC.

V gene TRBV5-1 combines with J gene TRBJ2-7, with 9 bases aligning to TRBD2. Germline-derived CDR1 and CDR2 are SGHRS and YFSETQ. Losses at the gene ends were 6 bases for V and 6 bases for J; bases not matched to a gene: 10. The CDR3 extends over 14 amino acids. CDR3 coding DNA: TGCGCCAGCAACCCCGGGACTAGCTTAGGCGAGCAGTACTTC. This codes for CASNPGTSLGEQYF. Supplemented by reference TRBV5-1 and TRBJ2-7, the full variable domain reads KAGVTQTPRYLIKTRGQQVTLSCSPISGHRSVSWYQQTPGQGLQFLFEYFSETQRNKGNFPGRFSGRQFSNSRSEMNVSTLELGDSALYLCASNPGTSLGEQYFGPGTRLTVT.

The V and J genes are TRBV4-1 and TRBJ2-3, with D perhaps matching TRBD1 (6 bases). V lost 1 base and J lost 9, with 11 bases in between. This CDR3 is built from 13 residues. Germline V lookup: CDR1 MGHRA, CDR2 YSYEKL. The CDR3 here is CASSQGGLLTQYF. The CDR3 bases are TGCGCCAGCAGCCAAGGGGGGCTACTAACGCAGTATTTT.

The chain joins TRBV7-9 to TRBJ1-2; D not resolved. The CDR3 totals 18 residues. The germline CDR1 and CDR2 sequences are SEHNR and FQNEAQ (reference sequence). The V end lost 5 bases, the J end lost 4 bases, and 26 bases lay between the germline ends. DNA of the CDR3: TGTGCCAGCAGCCGAGGCCAAGCGGACCCTCGGCCTGTCTATGGCTACACCTTC. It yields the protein CASSRGQADPRPVYGYTF. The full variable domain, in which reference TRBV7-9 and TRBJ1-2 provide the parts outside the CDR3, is DTGVSQNPRHKITKRGQNVTFRCDPISEHNRLYWYRQTLGQGPEFLTYFQNEAQLEKSRLLSDRFSAERPKGSFSTLEIQRTEQGDSAMYLCASSRGQADPRPVYGYTFGSGTRLTVV.

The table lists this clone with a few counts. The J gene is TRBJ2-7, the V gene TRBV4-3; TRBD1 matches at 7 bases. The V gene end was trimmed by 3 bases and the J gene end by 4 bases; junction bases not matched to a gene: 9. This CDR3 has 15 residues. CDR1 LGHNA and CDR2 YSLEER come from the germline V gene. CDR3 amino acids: CASSQETGPGYEQYF. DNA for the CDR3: TGCGCCAGCAGCCAGGAGACAGGGCCGGGGTACGAGCAGTACTTC.

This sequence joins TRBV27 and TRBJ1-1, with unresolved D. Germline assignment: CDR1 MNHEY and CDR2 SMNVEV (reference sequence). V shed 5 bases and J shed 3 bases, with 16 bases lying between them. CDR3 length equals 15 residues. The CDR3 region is CASSHKPPEDTEAFF. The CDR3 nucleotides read TGTGCCAGCAGTCACAAACCTCCGGAGGACACTGAAGCTTTCTTT.

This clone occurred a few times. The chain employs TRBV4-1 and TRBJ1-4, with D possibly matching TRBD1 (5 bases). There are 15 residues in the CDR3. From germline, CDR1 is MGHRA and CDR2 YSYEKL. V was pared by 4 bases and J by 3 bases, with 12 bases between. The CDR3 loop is CASSPTGVANEKLFF. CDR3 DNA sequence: TGCGCCAGCAGCCCCACGGGGGTGGCTAATGAAAAACTGTTTTTT.

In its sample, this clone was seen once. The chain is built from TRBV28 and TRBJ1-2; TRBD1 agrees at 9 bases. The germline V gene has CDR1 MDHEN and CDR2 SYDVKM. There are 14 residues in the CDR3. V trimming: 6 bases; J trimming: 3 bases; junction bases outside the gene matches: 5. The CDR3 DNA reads TGTGCCAGCAGGCGGGACAGGGTTGACTATGGCTACACCTTC. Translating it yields CASRRDRVDYGYTF.

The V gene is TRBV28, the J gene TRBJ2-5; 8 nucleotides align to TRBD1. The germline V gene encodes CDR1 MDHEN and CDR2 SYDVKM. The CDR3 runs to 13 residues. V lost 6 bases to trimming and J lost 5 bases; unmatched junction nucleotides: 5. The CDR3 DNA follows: TGTGCCAGCAGGGCAGGGGGCAGGGAGACCCAGTACTTC. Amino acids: CASRAGGRETQYF. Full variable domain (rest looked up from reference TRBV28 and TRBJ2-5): DVKVTQSSRYLVKRTGEKVFLECVQDMDHENMFWYRQDPGLGLRLIYFSYDVKMKEKGDIPEGYSVSREKKERFSLILESASTNQTSMYLCASRAGGRETQYFGPGTRLLVL.

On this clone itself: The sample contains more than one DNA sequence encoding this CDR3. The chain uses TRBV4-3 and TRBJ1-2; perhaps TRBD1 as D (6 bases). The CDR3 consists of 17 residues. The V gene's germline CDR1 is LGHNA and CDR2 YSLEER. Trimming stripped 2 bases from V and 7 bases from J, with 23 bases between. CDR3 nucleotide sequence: TGCGCCAGCAGCCAAACAAAGAACAGGGACGGGGGGGGTGGCTACACCTTC. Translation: CASSQTKNRDGGGGYTF.

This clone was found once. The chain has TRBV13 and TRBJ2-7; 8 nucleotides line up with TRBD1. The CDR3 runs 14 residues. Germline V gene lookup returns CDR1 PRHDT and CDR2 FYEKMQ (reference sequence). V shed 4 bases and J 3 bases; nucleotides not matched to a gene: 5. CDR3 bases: TGTGCCAGCAGCTCCGGACAGGGCGACTACGAGCAGTACTTC. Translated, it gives CASSSGQGDYEQYF.

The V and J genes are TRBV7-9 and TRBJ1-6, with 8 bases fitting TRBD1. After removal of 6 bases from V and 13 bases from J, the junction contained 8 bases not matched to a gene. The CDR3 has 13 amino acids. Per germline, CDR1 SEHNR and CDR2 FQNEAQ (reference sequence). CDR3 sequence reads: CASRAGGRGPLHF. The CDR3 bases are TGTGCCAGCAGGGCAGGGGGCCGCGGCCCCCTCCACTTT.

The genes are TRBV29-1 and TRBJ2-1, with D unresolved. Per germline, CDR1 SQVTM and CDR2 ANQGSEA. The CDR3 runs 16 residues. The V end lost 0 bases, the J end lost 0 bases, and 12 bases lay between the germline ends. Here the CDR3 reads CSVEDRYPGSYNEQFF. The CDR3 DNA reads TGCAGCGTTGAAGATCGTTATCCGGGCTCCTACAATGAGCAGTTCTTC.

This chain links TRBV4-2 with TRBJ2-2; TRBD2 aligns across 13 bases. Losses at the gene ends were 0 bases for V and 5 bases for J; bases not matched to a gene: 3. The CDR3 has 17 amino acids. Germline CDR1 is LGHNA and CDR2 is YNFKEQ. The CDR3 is CASSQELAGGPTGELFF. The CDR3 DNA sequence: TGTGCCAGCAGCCAAGAACTAGCGGGGGGGCCGACCGGGGAGCTGTTTTTT.

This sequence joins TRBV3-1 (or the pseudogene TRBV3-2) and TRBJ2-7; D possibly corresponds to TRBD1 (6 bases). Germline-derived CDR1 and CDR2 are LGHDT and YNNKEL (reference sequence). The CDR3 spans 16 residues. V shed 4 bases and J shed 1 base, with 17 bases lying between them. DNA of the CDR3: TGTGCCAGCAGCCCAATCTCGACAGGCCCTTCCTACGAGCAGTACTTC. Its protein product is CASSPISTGPSYEQYF.

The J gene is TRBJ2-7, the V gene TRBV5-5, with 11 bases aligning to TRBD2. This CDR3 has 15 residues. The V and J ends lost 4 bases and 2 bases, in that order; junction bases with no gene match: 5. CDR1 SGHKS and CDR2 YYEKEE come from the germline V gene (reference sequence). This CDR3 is CASSRGTSGTYEQYF. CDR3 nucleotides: TGTGCCAGCAGCCGTGGGACTAGCGGAACCTACGAGCAGTACTTC.

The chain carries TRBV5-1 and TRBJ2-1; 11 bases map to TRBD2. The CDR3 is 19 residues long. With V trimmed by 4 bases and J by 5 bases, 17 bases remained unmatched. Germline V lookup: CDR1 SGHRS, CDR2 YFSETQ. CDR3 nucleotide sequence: TGCGCCAGCAGCCCTCCCAGACTAGCGGGAATAGGGGAGCACAATGAGCAGTTCTTC. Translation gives CASSPPRLAGIGEHNEQFF.

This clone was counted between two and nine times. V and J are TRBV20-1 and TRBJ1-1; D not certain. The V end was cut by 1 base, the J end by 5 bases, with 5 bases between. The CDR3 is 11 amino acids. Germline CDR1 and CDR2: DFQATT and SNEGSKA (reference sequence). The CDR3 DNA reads TGCAGTGCTAGAGGGGAGACTGAAGCTTTCTTT. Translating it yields CSARGETEAFF.

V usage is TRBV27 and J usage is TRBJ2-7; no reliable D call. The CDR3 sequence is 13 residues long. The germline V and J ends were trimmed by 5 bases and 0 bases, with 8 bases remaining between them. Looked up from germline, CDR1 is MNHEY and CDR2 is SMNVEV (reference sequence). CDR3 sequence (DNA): TGTGCCAGCAGTGACGGGTCCTCCTACGAGCAGTACTTC. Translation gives CASSDGSSYEQYF.

The CDR3 coding sequence is TGTGCCAGCAGCCGAGGACTAGCGGGATTGAAAGAGACCCAGTACTTC. Protein product: CASSRGLAGLKETQYF. V gene TRBV5-4 combines with J gene TRBJ2-5; 12 positions match TRBD2. From germline, CDR1 is SGHNT and CDR2 YYREEE (reference sequence). This CDR3 comprises 16 residues. V shed 4 bases, J shed 3 bases, and the junction held 7 bases outside the gene matches. The entire variable domain, with the rest obtained from reference TRBV5-4 and TRBJ2-5, is as follows: ETGVTQSPTHLIKTRGQQVTLRCSSQSGHNTVSWYQQALGQGPQFIFQYYREEENGRGNFPPRFSGLQFPNYSSELNVNALELDDSALYLCASSRGLAGLKETQYFGPGTRLLVL.

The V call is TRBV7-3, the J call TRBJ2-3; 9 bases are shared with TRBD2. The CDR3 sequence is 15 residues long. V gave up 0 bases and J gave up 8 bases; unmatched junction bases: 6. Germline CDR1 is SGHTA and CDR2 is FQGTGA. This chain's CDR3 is CASSLTGGLASTQYF. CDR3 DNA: TGTGCCAGCAGCTTAACGGGGGGACTAGCCAGTACGCAGTATTTT. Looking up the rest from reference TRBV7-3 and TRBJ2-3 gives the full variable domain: GAGVSQTPSNKVTEKGKYVELRCDPISGHTALYWYRQSLGQGPEFLIYFQGTGAADDSGLPNDRFFAVRPEGSVSTLKIQRTERGDSAVYLCASSLTGGLASTQYFGPGTRLTVL.

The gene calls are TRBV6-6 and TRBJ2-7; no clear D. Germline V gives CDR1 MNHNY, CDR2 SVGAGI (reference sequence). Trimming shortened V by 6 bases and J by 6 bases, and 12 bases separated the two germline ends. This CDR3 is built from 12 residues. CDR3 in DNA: TGTGCCAGCAGAGACTCTAGAACCGAGCAGTACTTC. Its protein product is CASRDSRTEQYF.